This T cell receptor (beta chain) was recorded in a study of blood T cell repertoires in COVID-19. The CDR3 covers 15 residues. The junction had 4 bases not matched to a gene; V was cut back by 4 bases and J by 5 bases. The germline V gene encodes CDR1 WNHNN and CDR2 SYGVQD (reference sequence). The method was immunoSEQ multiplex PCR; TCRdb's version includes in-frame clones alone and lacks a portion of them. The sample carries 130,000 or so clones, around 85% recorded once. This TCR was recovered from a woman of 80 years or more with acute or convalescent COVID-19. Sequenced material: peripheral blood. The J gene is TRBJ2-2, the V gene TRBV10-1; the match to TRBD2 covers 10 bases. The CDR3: CASSASGRSTGELFF. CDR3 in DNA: TGCGCCAGCAGTGCTAGCGGGAGAAGTACCGGGGAGCTGTTTTTT.